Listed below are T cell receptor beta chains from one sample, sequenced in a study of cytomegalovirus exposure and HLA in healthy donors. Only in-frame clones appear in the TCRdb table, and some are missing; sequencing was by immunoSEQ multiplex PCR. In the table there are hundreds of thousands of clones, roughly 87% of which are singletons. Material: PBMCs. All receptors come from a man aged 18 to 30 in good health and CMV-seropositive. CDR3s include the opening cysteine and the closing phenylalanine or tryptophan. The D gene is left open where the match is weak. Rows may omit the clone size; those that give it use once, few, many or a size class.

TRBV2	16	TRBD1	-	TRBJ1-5	CASSEAWGGGGQPQHF	TGTGCCAGCAGTGAAGCCTGGGGAGGGGGCGGTCAGCCCCAGCATTTT
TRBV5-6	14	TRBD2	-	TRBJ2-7	CASSLAGSSYEQYF	TGTGCCAGCAGTTTAGCGGGTAGCTCCTACGAGCAGTACTTC
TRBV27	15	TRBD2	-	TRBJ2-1	CASSTLAGGIGEQFF	TGTGCCAGCAGTACCTTAGCGGGAGGGATCGGTGAGCAGTTCTTC
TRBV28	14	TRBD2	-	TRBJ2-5	CASSDSGSLETQYF	TGTGCCAGCAGTGACAGCGGGAGTTTAGAGACCCAGTACTTC
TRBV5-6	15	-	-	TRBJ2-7	CASSGAGTPTYEQYF	TGTGCCAGCAGCGGAGCCGGGACTCCTACCTACGAGCAGTACTTC
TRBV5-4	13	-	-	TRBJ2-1	CASSSQTRDEQFF	TGTGCCAGCAGCTCCCAAACTAGGGATGAGCAGTTCTTC
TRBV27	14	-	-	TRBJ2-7	CASSFRQGYYEQYF	TGTGCCAGCAGTTTCAGGCAGGGGTACTACGAGCAGTACTTC
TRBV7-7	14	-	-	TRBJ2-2	CASRTAVGAGELFF	TGTGCCAGCAGGACCGCCGTCGGCGCCGGGGAGCTGTTTTTT
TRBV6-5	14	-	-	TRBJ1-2	CASSSRGGWYGYTF	TGTGCCAGCAGTTCCCGCGGAGGGTGGTATGGCTACACCTTC
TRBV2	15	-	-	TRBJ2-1	CASSEGVAVGGEQFF	TGTGCCAGCAGTGAAGGGGTAGCGGTGGGGGGTGAGCAGTTCTTC
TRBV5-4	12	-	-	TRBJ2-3	CASSFSTDTQYF	TGTGCCAGCAGCTTCTCGACAGATACGCAGTATTTT
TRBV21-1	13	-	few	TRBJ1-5	CASSKERYQPQHF	TGTGCCAGCAGCAAAGAACGGTATCAGCCCCAGCATTTT
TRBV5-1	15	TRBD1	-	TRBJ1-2	CASSQPGQVDYGYTF	TGCGCCAGCAGCCAACCGGGACAGGTCGACTATGGCTACACCTTC
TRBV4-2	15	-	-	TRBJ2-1	CASSQEEATYNEQFF	TGTGCCAGCAGCCAAGAAGAAGCGACCTACAATGAGCAGTTCTTC
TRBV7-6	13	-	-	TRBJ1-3	CASSPQEGNTIYF	TGTGCCAGCAGCCCGCAGGAGGGAAACACCATATATTTT
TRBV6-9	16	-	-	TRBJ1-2	CASSSPLGHRNYGYTF	TGTGCCAGCAGTTCCCCTTTGGGACACCGCAACTATGGCTACACCTTC
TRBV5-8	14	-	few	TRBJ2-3	CASSLWGLTDTQYF	TGTGCCAGCAGCTTGTGGGGGCTTACAGATACGCAGTATTTT
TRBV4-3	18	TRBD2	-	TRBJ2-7	CASSQDLVPAGSSYEQYF	TGCGCCAGCAGCCAAGATCTGGTTCCAGCGGGGAGCTCCTACGAGCAGTACTTC
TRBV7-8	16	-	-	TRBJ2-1	CASSLQGRGDYNEQFF	TGTGCCAGCAGCTTACAGGGTCGAGGGGATTACAATGAGCAGTTCTTC
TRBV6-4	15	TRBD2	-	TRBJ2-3	CASSDSSSGRHTQYF	TGTGCCAGCAGTGACTCGTCAAGCGGGAGACATACGCAGTATTTT
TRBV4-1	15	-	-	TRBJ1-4	CASSHTWTVYEKLFF	TGCGCCAGCAGCCACACTTGGACAGTCTATGAAAAACTGTTTTTT
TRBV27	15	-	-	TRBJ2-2	CASSLSGLGAGELFF	TGTGCCAGCAGTCTATCGGGGCTAGGTGCCGGGGAGCTGTTTTTT
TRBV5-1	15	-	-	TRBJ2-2	CASSWGNMNTGELFF	TGCGCCAGCAGCTGGGGGAATATGAACACCGGGGAGCTGTTTTTT
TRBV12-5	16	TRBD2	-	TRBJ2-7	CASGFASSGRIDEQYF	TGTGCTAGTGGTTTCGCGTCTAGCGGGAGGATAGACGAGCAGTACTTC
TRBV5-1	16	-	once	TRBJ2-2	CASSLDGPTNTGELFF	TGCGCCAGCAGCTTGGACGGCCCAACTAACACCGGGGAGCTGTTTTTT
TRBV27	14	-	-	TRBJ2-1	CASSLGAGANEQFF	TGTGCCAGCAGTTTAGGCGCGGGGGCGAATGAGCAGTTCTTC
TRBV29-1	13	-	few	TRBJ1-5	CSVDQGAGQPQHF	TGCAGCGTTGATCAGGGAGCGGGTCAGCCCCAGCATTTT
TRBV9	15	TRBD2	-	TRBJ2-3	CASSVELAGADTQYF	TGTGCCAGCAGCGTAGAGCTAGCGGGAGCAGATACGCAGTATTTT
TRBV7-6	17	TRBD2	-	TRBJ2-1	CASSLGTSGSSYNEQFF	TGTGCCAGCAGCCTAGGGACTAGCGGATCCTCCTACAATGAGCAGTTCTTC
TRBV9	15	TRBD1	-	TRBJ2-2	CASSPGDRDTGELFF	TGTGCCAGCAGCCCCGGGGACAGGGATACCGGGGAGCTGTTTTTT
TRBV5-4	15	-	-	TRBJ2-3	CASSRDPRAADTQYF	TGTGCCAGCAGCCGGGATCCCAGGGCGGCAGATACGCAGTATTTT
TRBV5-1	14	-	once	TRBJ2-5	CASSLAGYQETQYF	TGCGCCAGCAGCTTGGCGGGGTACCAAGAGACCCAGTACTTC
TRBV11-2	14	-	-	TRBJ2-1	CASSLEESVGEQFF	TGTGCCAGCAGCTTAGAAGAGTCAGTGGGTGAGCAGTTCTTC
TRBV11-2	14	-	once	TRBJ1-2	CASSFSSALRGYTF	TGTGCCAGCAGCTTTTCCTCGGCGCTACGGGGCTACACCTTC
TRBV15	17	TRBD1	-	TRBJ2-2	CATSRSQGARNTGELFF	TGTGCCACCAGCCGATCTCAGGGGGCGCGTAACACCGGGGAGCTGTTTTTT
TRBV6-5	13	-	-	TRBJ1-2	CASSEGAMGGYTF	TGTGCCAGCAGTGAAGGTGCCATGGGTGGCTACACCTTC
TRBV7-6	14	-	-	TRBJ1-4	CASSPRAGDEKLFF	TGTGCCAGCAGCCCCAGGGCAGGGGATGAAAAACTGTTTTTT
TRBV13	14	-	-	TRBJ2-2	CASRLGSNTGELFF	TGTGCCAGCAGGCTGGGTTCGAACACCGGGGAGCTGTTTTTT
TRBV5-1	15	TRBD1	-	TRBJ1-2	CASSLADRVFDGYTF	TGCGCCAGCAGCTTAGCAGACAGGGTGTTTGATGGCTACACCTTC
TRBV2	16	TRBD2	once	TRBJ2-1	CASLSIAGGSYNEQFF	TGTGCCAGCTTATCTATAGCGGGAGGGTCCTACAATGAGCAGTTCTTC
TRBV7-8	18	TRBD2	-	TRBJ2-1	CASSTRLAGARTYNEQFF	TGTGCCAGCAGCACTAGACTAGCGGGAGCAAGGACCTACAATGAGCAGTTCTTC
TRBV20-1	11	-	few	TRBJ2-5	CSARTGETQYF	TGCAGTGCTAGAACCGGAGAGACCCAGTACTTC
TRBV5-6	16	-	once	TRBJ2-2	CASSLWLAGAAGELFF	TGTGCCAGCAGCTTGTGGCTGGCAGGGGCGGCCGGGGAGCTGTTTTTT
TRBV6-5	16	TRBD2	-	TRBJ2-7	CASSYYGTSGSYEQYF	TGTGCCAGCAGTTATTATGGGACTAGCGGCTCCTACGAGCAGTACTTC
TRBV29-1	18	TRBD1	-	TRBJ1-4	CSVGSGTGPEGASEKLFF	TGCAGCGTTGGCTCCGGGACAGGGCCCGAAGGAGCGAGTGAAAAACTGTTTTTT
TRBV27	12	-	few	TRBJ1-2	CASTNARSGYTF	TGTGCCAGCACTAACGCCCGCAGCGGCTACACCTTC
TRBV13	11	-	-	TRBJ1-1	CASSLTLEAFF	TGTGCCAGCAGCTTAACGCTAGAAGCTTTCTTT
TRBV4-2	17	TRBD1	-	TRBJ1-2	CASSQPNPTGENYGYTF	TGTGCCAGCAGCCAACCCAACCCGACAGGGGAGAACTATGGCTACACCTTC
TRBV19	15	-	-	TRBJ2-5	CASKGSYGAQETQYF	TGTGCCAGTAAGGGTAGTTATGGCGCTCAAGAGACCCAGTACTTC
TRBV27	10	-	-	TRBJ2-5	CASSLETQYF	TGTGCCAGCAGTTTAGAGACCCAGTACTTC